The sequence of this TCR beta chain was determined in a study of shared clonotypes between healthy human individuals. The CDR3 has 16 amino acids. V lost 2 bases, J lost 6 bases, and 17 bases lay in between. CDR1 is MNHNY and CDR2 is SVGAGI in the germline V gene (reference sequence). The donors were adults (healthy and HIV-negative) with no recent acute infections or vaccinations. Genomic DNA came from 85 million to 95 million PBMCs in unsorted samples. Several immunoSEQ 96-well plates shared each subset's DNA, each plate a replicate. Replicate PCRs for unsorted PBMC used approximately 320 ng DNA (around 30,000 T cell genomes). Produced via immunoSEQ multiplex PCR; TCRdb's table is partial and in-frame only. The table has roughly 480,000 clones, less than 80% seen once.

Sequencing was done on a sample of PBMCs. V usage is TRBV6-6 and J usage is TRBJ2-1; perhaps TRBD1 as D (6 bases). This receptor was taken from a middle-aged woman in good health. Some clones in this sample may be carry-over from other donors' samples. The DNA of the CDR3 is TGTGCCAGCAGTTACGGGGGCTGGGAAGGGGGCAATGAGCAGTTCTTC. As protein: CASSYGGWEGGNEQFF.